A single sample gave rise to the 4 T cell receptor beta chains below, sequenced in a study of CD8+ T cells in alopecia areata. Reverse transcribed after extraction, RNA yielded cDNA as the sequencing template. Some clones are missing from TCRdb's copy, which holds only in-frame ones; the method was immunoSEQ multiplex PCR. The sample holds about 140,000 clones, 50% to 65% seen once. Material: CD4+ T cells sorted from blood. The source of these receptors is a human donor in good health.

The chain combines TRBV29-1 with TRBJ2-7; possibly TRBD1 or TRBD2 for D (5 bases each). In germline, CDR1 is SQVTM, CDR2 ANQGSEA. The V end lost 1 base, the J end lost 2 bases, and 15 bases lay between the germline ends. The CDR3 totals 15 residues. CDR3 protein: CSVEGEGHKAYEQYF. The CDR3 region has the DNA TGCAGCGTTGAAGGAGAGGGGCATAAAGCCTACGAGCAGTACTTC.

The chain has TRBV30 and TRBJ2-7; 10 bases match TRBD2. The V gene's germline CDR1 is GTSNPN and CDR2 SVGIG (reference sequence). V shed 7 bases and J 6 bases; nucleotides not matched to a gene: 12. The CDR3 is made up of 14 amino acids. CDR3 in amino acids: CASIRAGGPVEQYF. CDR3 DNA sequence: TGTGCCTCGATTAGAGCGGGAGGGCCCGTCGAGCAGTACTTC. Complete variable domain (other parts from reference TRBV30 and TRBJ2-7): SQTIHQWPATLVQPVGSPLSLECTVEGTSNPNLYWYRQAAGRGLQLLFYSVGIGQISSEVPQNLSASRPQDRQFILSSKKLLLSDSGFYLCASIRAGGPVEQYFGPGTRLTVT.

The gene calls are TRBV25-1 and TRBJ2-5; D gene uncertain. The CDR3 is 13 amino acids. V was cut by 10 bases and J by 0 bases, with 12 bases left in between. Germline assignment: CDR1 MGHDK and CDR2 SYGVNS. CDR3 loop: CATTFGYQETQYF. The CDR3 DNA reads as TGTGCCACCACCTTCGGGTACCAAGAGACCCAGTACTTC. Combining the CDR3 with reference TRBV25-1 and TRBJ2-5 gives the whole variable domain EADIYQTPRYLVIGTGKKITLECSQTMGHDKMYWYQQDPGMELHLIHYSYGVNSTEKGDLSSESTVSRIRTEHFPLTLESARPSHTSQYLCATTFGYQETQYFGPGTRLLVL.

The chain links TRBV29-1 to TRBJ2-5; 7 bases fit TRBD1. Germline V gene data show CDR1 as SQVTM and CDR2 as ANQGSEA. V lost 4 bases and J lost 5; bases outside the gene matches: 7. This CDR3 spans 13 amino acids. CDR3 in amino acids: CSVVDRYRETQYF. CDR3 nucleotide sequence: TGCAGCGTTGTGGACAGGTATAGGGAGACCCAGTACTTC.